These T cell receptor beta chains were read from a single sample in a study of blood T cell repertoires in COVID-19. The data were produced by immunoSEQ multiplex PCR, yet TCRdb's version contains in-frame clones alone and is incomplete. This sample carries about 300,000 clones, around nine tenths of them seen once, and the ten largest clones take 1.3%. Sequencing used peripheral blood. These receptors were collected from a man between 65 and 85 years old with acute or convalescent COVID-19. Each CDR3 is given with its conserved first and last residue. A D gene is named only where the DNA matches it firmly. The size field is filled for only some rows; it gives once, few, many or a size class.

size	D	J	V	DNA	CDR3
.	.	TRBJ1-2	TRBV4-1	TGCGCCAGCAGCCAACAAACAGTACCGGGCTACACCTTC	CASSQQTVPGYTF
.	TRBD2	TRBJ2-7	TRBV27	TGTGCCAGCAGTTCCCTCGGACTAGCGGACTCCTACGAGCAGTACTTC	CASSSLGLADSYEQYF
.	TRBD1	TRBJ2-6	TRBV27	TGTGCCAGCAGACAGGGGGCCTCTGGGGCCAACGTCCTGACTTTC	CASRQGASGANVLTF
.	TRBD2	TRBJ2-3	TRBV5-1	TGCGCCAGCAGCCCGGTGGGGCTAGCGGGTTCTAGCACAGATACGCAGTATTTT	CASSPVGLAGSSTDTQYF
.	TRBD1	TRBJ1-5	TRBV10-3	TGTGCCACCTCGGGACAGGGGGCGCGTAGCAATCAGCCCCAGCATTTT	CATSGQGARSNQPQHF
.	.	TRBJ2-7	TRBV7-2	TGTGCCAGCAGCTTAGCGCGGGGCAGGTCCTACGAGCAGTACTTC	CASSLARGRSYEQYF
.	.	TRBJ2-5	TRBV19	TGTGCCAGTAGTACCCCGAACCAGGAGACCCAGTACTTC	CASSTPNQETQYF
.	.	TRBJ2-3	TRBV7-2	TGTGCTACGGGATTGCGCACAGATACGCAGTATTTT	CATGLRTDTQYF
many	.	TRBJ2-7	TRBV14	TGTGCCAGCAGCCCTCTCCAGGAGGGTTACGAGCAGTACTTC	CASSPLQEGYEQYF
.	.	TRBJ2-3	TRBV4-1	TGCGCCAGCAGCCAAGAGCGGGACTTCACAGATACGCAGTATTTT	CASSQERDFTDTQYF
.	.	TRBJ1-1	TRBV20-1	TGCAGTGCTGGTGAACAGCCGAACACTGAAGCTTTCTTT	CSAGEQPNTEAFF
.	TRBD1	TRBJ1-2	TRBV5-6	TGTGCCAGCAGCCCAAAACCCGAGGGACAGGCTCATGGCTACACCTTC	CASSPKPEGQAHGYTF
.	.	TRBJ2-1	TRBV10-1	TGCGCCAGCAGGGATATTGTTACAGGTAGGAATGAGCAGTTCTTC	CASRDIVTGRNEQFF
.	TRBD1	TRBJ1-4	TRBV5-1	TGCGCCAGCAGACCGGGACAGGTCGATGAAAAACTGTTTTTT	CASRPGQVDEKLFF
.	TRBD2	TRBJ2-1	TRBV4-2	TGTGCCAGCAGCCAAGAAGGAGGAACTAGCGGGAGTAGCTCCTACAATGAGCAGTTCTTC	CASSQEGGTSGSSSYNEQFF
.	TRBD1	TRBJ2-5	TRBV6-4	TGTGCCAGCGTTGACAGGGGCGGAGAGACCCAGTACTTC	CASVDRGGETQYF
once	.	TRBJ1-1	TRBV14	TGTGCCAGCAGCACAACAGTACTCACTGAAGCTTTCTTT	CASSTTVLTEAFF
.	.	TRBJ2-1	TRBV5-1	TGCGCCAGCAGCACAGACAGCTACAATGAGCAGTTCTTC	CASSTDSYNEQFF
once	.	TRBJ1-1	TRBV30	TGTGCCTGGAGTGCCCAGGGAAACACTGAAGCTTTCTTT	CAWSAQGNTEAFF
.	TRBD2	TRBJ2-5	TRBV5-1	TGCGCCAGCAGCTTGGGGCTAGCGGGGGAGAACTCTGGTGAGACCCAGTACTTC	CASSLGLAGENSGETQYF
.	.	TRBJ2-7	TRBV5-1	TGCGCCAGCAGCAGATCCGGGACGGGGACTTACGAGCAGTACTTC	CASSRSGTGTYEQYF
.	.	TRBJ2-7	TRBV7-9	TGTGCCAGCAGCCCTCTGGTGGGGGGCTACGAGCAGTACTTC	CASSPLVGGYEQYF